One and the same sample provided the 11 T cell receptor beta chains below, sequenced in a study of Graves' ophthalmopathy and Graves' hyperthyroidism. From RNA, the CDR3 regions of TCR beta chains were amplified and sequenced. First-round RT-PCR with HTBI primers preceded a second-round multiplex PCR. TCRdb recomputed calls from the multiplex PCR reads with MiXCR, one row per CDR3 protein. This sample has about 240,000 distinct CDR3 sequences, with approximately 42% found just once. Sequenced material: peripheral blood. Source of these receptors: an adult man with Graves' ophthalmopathy.

The chain carries TRBV12-3 or TRBV12-4 and TRBJ2-7; TRBD1 agrees at 7 bases. Trimming took 5 bases from V and 2 from J; bases not matched to a gene: 6. This CDR3 has 14 amino acids. Here the CDR3 DNA reads TGTGCCAGCAGTCCCGGGACAGCAACCTACGAGCAGTACTTC. It encodes CASSPGTATYEQYF.

The chain couples TRBV6-5 to TRBJ2-5; 9 nucleotides line up with TRBD1. This CDR3 has 15 amino acids. V gave up 5 bases and J gave up 4 bases; unmatched junction bases: 8. The V gene's germline CDR1 is MNHEY and CDR2 SVGAGI. CDR3 loop: CASSAGQGLGETQYF. Written as DNA, the CDR3 is TGTGCCAGCAGTGCCGGACAGGGGTTAGGAGAGACCCAGTACTTC.

The sample holds a few counts of this clonotype. This chain connects TRBV2 to TRBJ1-1; D unclear. The germline V and J ends were trimmed by 8 bases and 11 bases, with 24 bases remaining between them. The CDR3 contains 14 residues. The germline CDR1 and CDR2 sequences are SNHLY and FYNNEI. The CDR3 DNA follows: TGTGCCAGCGCTAGTGAAATCCTGGGGTTCCGGGCTTTCTTT. It is translated as CASASEILGFRAFF.

The sample holds a few counts of this clonotype. This rearrangement joins TRBV12-3 or TRBV12-4 to TRBJ2-5; D not certain. Trimming shortened V by 7 bases and J by 3 bases, and 6 bases separated the two germline ends. There are 11 residues in the CDR3. DNA for the CDR3: TGTGCCAGCAAATGGAAAGAGACCCAGTACTTC. It is translated as CASKWKETQYF.

This chain joins TRBV15 and TRBJ1-4; D gene unclear. Trimming removed 5 bases at V and 0 bases at J, with 10 bases between. This CDR3 has 15 amino acids. Germline CDR1 LNHNV, CDR2 YYDKDF (reference sequence). The CDR3 DNA reads as TGTGCCACCAGCTTACTTGGATCAACTAATGAAAAACTGTTTTTT. Translation gives CATSLLGSTNEKLFF.

There are a few counts of this clonotype. V gene TRBV12-3 or TRBV12-4 combines with J gene TRBJ1-2, with 7 bases matching TRBD1. The CDR3 covers 11 residues. The junction had 1 base not matched to a gene; V was cut back by 8 bases and J by 4 bases. The CDR3 DNA follows: TGTGCCAGCGACAGGGCCTATGGCTACACCTTC. It is translated as CASDRAYGYTF.

At least ten counts were recorded for this clonotype. The chain uses TRBV20-1 and TRBJ1-2; D is undetermined. The CDR3 loop spans 14 amino acids. Per germline, CDR1 DFQATT and CDR2 SNEGSKA (reference sequence). V lost 6 bases to trimming and J lost 0 bases, with 14 bases between them. The CDR3 loop reads CSAYYFGANYGYTF. The CDR3 region has the DNA TGCAGTGCCTATTATTTCGGAGCTAACTATGGCTACACCTTC.

The chain combines TRBV7-2 with TRBJ1-1; a possible D gene is TRBD1 (5 bases). The ends were cut back, 1 base at V and 4 bases at J, with 10 bases in the middle. Germline V gene sequence: CDR1 SGHTA, CDR2 FQGNSA. The CDR3 covers 14 residues. CDR3: CASSLGRAATEAFF. The CDR3 region has the DNA TGTGCCAGCAGCTTAGGCAGGGCGGCCACTGAAGCTTTCTTT.

The rearrangement links TRBV6-5 to TRBJ2-2; tentative D call: TRBD2 (6 bases). Germline V gene lookup returns CDR1 MNHEY and CDR2 SVGAGI. CDR3 length equals 18 residues. Trimming removed 6 bases at V and 1 base at J, with 21 bases between. CDR3 DNA: TGTGCCAGCAGCCCCCTTCCCGGGAGAAGCATGAACACCGGGGAGCTGTTTTTT. It codes for CASSPLPGRSMNTGELFF.

This chain connects TRBV14 to TRBJ1-1; no clear D. Trimming left V 3 bases short and J 4 bases short, with 12 bases between. Germline V gene lookup returns CDR1 SGHDN and CDR2 FVKESK. The CDR3 sequence is 14 residues long. As DNA, the CDR3 is TGTGCCAGCAGCCATAGGCTGTCCACCACTGAAGCTTTCTTT. This sequence encodes CASSHRLSTTEAFF.

Only a few counts were recorded for this clonotype. CDR3 nucleotides: TGTGCCAGCAGCTCAGGTTTGGGCACTGAAGCTTTCTTT. The encoded protein is CASSSGLGTEAFF. V usage is TRBV11-2 and J usage is TRBJ1-1; D unclear. CDR1 and CDR2 from the germline V gene are SGHAT and FQNNGV. The CDR3 sequence is 13 residues long. V gave up 4 bases and J gave up 4 bases, with 10 bases separating them.